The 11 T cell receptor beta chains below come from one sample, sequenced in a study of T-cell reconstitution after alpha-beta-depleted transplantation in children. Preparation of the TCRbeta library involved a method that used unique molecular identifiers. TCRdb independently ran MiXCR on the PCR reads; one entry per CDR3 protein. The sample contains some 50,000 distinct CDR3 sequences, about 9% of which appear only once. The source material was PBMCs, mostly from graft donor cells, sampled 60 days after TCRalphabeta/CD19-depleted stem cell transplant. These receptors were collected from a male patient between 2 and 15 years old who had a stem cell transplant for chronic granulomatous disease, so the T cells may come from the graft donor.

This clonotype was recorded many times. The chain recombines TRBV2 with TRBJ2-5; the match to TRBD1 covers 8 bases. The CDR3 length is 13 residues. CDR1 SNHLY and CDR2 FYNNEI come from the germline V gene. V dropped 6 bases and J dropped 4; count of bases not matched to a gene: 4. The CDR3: CASRDRVGETQYF. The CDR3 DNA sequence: TGTGCCAGCAGGGACAGGGTCGGAGAGACCCAGTACTTC.

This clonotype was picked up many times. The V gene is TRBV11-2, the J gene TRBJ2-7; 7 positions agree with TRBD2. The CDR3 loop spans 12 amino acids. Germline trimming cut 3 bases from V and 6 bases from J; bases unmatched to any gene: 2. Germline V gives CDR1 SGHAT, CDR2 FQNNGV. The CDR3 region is CASSLAGVEQYF. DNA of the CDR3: TGTGCCAGCAGCTTGGCGGGGGTCGAGCAGTACTTC. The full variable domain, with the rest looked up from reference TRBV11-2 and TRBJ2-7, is EAGVAQSPRYKIIEKRQSVAFWCNPISGHATLYWYQQILGQGPKLLIQFQNNGVVDDSQLPKDRFSAERLKGVDSTLKIQPAKLEDSAVYLCASSLAGVEQYFGPGTRLTVT.

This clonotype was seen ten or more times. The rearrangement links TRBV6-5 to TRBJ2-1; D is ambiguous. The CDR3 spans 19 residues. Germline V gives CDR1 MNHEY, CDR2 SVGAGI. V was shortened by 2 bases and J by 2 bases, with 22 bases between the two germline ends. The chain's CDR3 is CASSYDHPGPLVPYNEQFF. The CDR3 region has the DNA TGTGCCAGCAGTTACGACCACCCGGGTCCTTTGGTCCCCTACAATGAGCAGTTCTTC.

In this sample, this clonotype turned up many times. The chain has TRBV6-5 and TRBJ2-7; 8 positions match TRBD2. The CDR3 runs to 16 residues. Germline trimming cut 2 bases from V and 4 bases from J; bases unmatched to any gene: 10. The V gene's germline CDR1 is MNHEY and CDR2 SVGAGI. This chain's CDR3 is CASSYRTGTRTYEQYF. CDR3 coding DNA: TGTGCCAGCAGTTACCGAACCGGGACTAGGACGTACGAGCAGTACTTC.

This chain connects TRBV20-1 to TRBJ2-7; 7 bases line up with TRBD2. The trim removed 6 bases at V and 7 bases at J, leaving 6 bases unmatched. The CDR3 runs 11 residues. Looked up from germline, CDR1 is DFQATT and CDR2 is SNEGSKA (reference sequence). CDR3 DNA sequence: TGCAGTGCGGGGGGGGGTTTTGAGCAGTACTTC. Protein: CSAGGGFEQYF.

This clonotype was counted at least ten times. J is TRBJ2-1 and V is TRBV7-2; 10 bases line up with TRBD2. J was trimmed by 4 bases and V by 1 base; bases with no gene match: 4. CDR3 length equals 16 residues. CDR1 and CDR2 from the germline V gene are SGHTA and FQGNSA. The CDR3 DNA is TGTGCCAGCAGCTTAGTCACTAGCGGGACTTACAATGAGCAGTTCTTC. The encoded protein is CASSLVTSGTYNEQFF.

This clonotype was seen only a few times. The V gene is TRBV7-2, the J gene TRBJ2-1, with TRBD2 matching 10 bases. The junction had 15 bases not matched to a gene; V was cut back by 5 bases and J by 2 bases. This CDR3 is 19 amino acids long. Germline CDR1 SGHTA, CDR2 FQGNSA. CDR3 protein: CASSPSGPSGRGPYNEQFF. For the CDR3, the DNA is TGTGCCAGCAGCCCCTCCGGGCCTAGCGGGAGAGGCCCCTACAATGAGCAGTTCTTC.

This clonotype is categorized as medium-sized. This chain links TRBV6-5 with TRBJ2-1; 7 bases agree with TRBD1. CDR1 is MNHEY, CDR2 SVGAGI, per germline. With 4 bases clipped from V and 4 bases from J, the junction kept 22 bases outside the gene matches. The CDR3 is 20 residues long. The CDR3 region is CASSWDSLITSQPDYNEQFF. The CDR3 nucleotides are TGTGCCAGCAGTTGGGACAGCCTGATTACAAGCCAGCCTGATTACAATGAGCAGTTCTTC.

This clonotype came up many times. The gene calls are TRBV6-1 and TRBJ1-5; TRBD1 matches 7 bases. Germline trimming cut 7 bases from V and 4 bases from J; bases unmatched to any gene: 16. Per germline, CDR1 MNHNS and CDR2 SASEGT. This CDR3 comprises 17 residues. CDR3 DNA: TGTGCCAGCACCAATCCTACAGGGGCGTATAGAAATCAGCCCCAGCATTTT. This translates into CASTNPTGAYRNQPQHF.

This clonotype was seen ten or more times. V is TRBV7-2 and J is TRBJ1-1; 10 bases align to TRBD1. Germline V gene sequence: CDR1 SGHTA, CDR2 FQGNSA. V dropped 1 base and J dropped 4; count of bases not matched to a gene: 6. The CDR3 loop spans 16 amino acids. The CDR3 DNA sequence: TGTGCCAGCAGCTTAGTGGGACAGGGGTTCGGCACTGAAGCTTTCTTT. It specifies CASSLVGQGFGTEAFF.

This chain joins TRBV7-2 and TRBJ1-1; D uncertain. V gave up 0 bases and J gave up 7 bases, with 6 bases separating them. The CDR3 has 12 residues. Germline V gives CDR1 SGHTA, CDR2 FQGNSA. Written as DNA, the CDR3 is TGTGCCAGCAGCTTAGCGGGGTATGAAGCTTTCTTT. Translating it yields CASSLAGYEAFF.